The rows below give T cell receptor beta chains drawn from one sample of a study of immune evolution from preneoplasia to lung adenocarcinoma. The repertoire was sequenced with immunoSEQ multiplex PCR; TCRdb's copy has only in-frame clones and lacks some. This sample has around 2,400 clones; roughly 80% occur once, and the top ten carry about 4%. The sample comprised FFPE adjacent normal lung tissue. The origin of the receptors is a person of 80 years or more with lung adenocarcinoma. The CDR3 runs from the conserved cysteine through the conserved F or W. D genes are given only for firm matches. A clone size is listed for some rows: how often the clone was seen (once, few, many), or a class if it is expanded.

CDR3 protein,CDR3 DNA,V gene,J gene,clone size,D gene
CASSSFPGGGQPQHF,TGTGCCAGCAGCTCTTTTCCGGGGGGAGGACAGCCCCAGCATTTT,TRBV7-2,TRBJ1-5,.,.
CAWSVSVNYGYTF,TGTGCCTGGAGTGTATCGGTTAACTATGGCTACACCTTC,TRBV30,TRBJ1-2,.,.
CSAHKYNEQFF,TGCAGTGCTCACAAGTACAATGAGCAGTTCTTC,TRBV20-1,TRBJ2-1,once,.
CASSGLGAAETEQYF,TGTGCCAGCAGTGGTTTGGGGGCAGCGGAAACCGAGCAGTACTTC,TRBV2,TRBJ2-7,.,.
CASGTEGYTEAFF,TGTGCCAGCGGAACAGAGGGGTACACTGAAGCTTTCTTT,TRBV11-1,TRBJ1-1,.,.
CASSSPSGSTVNEQFF,TGTGCCAGCAGCTCGCCCTCCGGGTCTACAGTTAATGAGCAGTTCTTC,TRBV7-9,TRBJ2-1,.,.
CASSVDRAHRGYTF,TGTGCCAGCAGCGTAGACAGGGCACATAGGGGCTACACCTTC,TRBV7-2,TRBJ1-2,.,TRBD1
CASSPTGAGNQPQHF,TGTGCCAGCAGTCCAACCGGTGCGGGGAATCAGCCCCAGCATTTT,TRBV28,TRBJ1-5,once,.
CASAEGNTEAFF,TGTGCCAGCGCTGAGGGGAACACTGAAGCTTTCTTT,TRBV2,TRBJ1-1,.,.
CASSSDNLDNEQFF,TGTGCCAGCAGCTCTGATAATCTAGACAATGAGCAGTTCTTC,TRBV6-6,TRBJ2-1,once,.
CSVVYRGAIHEQFF,TGCAGCGTTGTGTACAGGGGCGCTATCCATGAGCAGTTCTTC,TRBV29-1,TRBJ2-1,.,TRBD1
CAISDLDTQYF,TGTGCCATCAGTGACTTGGATACGCAGTATTTT,TRBV10-3,TRBJ2-3,.,.
CSVGDSSPLHF,TGCAGCGTTGGGGACAGTTCACCCCTCCACTTT,TRBV29-1,TRBJ1-6,.,TRBD1
CASRRFGEVDEKLFF,TGTGCCAGTAGACGATTCGGGGAGGTAGATGAAAAACTGTTTTTT,TRBV19,TRBJ1-4,.,.
CASSQDRGRETGYTF,TGTGCCAGCAGCCAAGATAGGGGGAGGGAAACTGGCTACACCTTC,TRBV4-2,TRBJ1-2,.,.
CASSYQPALYNEQFF,TGTGCCAGCAGTTACCAACCGGCCCTCTACAATGAGCAGTTCTTC,TRBV6-5,TRBJ2-1,.,.
CASSYSVDRETQYF,TGTGCCAGCAGTTACTCTGTGGATCGGGAGACCCAGTACTTC,TRBV6-5,TRBJ2-5,once,.
CASSSKSVNEQFF,TGTGCCAGCAGCTCCAAGTCAGTTAATGAGCAGTTCTTC,TRBV7-3,TRBJ2-1,once,.
CAISELGRAPTEQYF,TGTGCCATCAGTGAGTTGGGCAGGGCCCCTACCGAGCAGTACTTC,TRBV10-3,TRBJ2-7,.,.
CSASPGQGEDTQYF,TGCAGCGCCAGCCCCGGACAGGGTGAAGATACGCAGTATTTT,TRBV29-1,TRBJ2-3,.,TRBD1
CASSPQSGTSSYEQYF,TGTGCCAGCTCACCACAGAGCGGAACGAGCTCCTACGAGCAGTACTTC,TRBV18,TRBJ2-7,.,.
CASSPEGDLNTYNEQFF,TGTGCCAGCAGTCCCGAGGGGGACTTAAACACCTACAATGAGCAGTTCTTC,TRBV27,TRBJ2-1,.,.
CASSSRGAGELFF,TGTGCCAGCAGCTCCAGGGGGGCAGGGGAGCTGTTTTTT,TRBV7-8,TRBJ2-2,.,.
CASSQVGGSTDTQYF,TGTGCCAGCTCCCAGGTGGGGGGGAGCACAGATACGCAGTATTTT,TRBV6-1,TRBJ2-3,.,TRBD2
CASSQGLAGETQYF,TGCGCCAGCAGCCAAGGGCTAGCGGGAGAGACCCAGTACTTC,TRBV4-3,TRBJ2-5,.,TRBD2
CASSEATGGRDGYTF,TGTGCCAGCAGTGAAGCGACAGGGGGAAGAGATGGCTACACCTTC,TRBV6-1,TRBJ1-2,.,TRBD1
CASSLGIRDQPQHF,TGTGCCAGCAGCTTGGGGATTAGGGATCAGCCCCAGCATTTT,TRBV5-6,TRBJ1-5,.,.
CAWDLDRGYGYTF,TGTGCCTGGGACCTTGACAGGGGGTATGGCTACACCTTC,TRBV30,TRBJ1-2,.,TRBD1
CASSFGSFGTDTQYF,TGTGCCAGCAGCTTTGGTAGCTTCGGCACAGATACGCAGTATTTT,TRBV7-3,TRBJ2-3,.,.
CASSVTENTEAFF,TGTGCCAGCAGCGTGACTGAGAACACTGAAGCTTTCTTT,TRBV9,TRBJ1-1,.,.
CASSLVRQASSGNTIYF,TGTGCCAGCAGCTTAGTTCGGCAGGCCAGCTCTGGAAACACCATATATTTT,TRBV11-2,TRBJ1-3,.,.
CASSLSRNNSPLHF,TGTGCCAGCAGTCTATCTCGGAATAATTCACCCCTCCACTTT,TRBV28,TRBJ1-6,once,.
CASSPFLGETQYF,TGTGCCAGCAGCCCCTTCCTGGGGGAGACCCAGTACTTC,TRBV11-3,TRBJ2-5,.,.